The 8 T cell receptor beta chains below come from one sample, sequenced in a study of identical twins. In TCRdb, the 5' RACE reads were re-called with MiXCR into one record per CDR3 protein. Of some 1,600,000 distinct CDR3 sequences in the sample, under 35% were seen once. Sequencing used cord blood. All receptors come from a newborn girl in good health.

This chain uses TRBV3-1 with TRBJ2-7, with 7 nucleotides matching TRBD1. The V gene's germline CDR1 is LGHDT and CDR2 YNNKEL (reference sequence). This CDR3 comprises 15 residues. The ends lost 4 bases at V and 7 bases at J; junction bases unmatched: 13. CDR3 amino acids: CASSPGQVDSNEQYF. As DNA, the CDR3 is TGTGCCAGCAGCCCAGGACAGGTCGATAGCAATGAGCAGTACTTC.

The CDR3 reads CSVEDRLNYGYTF. In DNA form, the CDR3 reads TGCAGCGTTGAGGACAGGCTTAACTATGGCTACACCTTC. V gene TRBV29-1 combines with J gene TRBJ1-2; 7 positions match TRBD1. There are 13 residues in the CDR3. From germline, CDR1 is SQVTM and CDR2 ANQGSEA. The V gene end was trimmed by 3 bases and the J gene end by 1 base; junction bases not matched to a gene: 2.

The chain links TRBV25-1 to TRBJ1-2, with no clear D. Germline loops: CDR1 MGHDK, CDR2 SYGVNS. The CDR3 totals 12 residues. Trimming left V 6 bases short and J 4 bases short, with 9 bases between. The CDR3 sequence is CASRRESYGYTF. The CDR3 coding sequence is TGTGCCAGCAGAAGAGAGAGCTATGGCTACACCTTC.

The CDR3 DNA reads as TGTGCCAGCAGCCGCGCACCCGACACCCGTGGCTACACCTTC. Translated, it gives CASSRAPDTRGYTF. This rearrangement joins TRBV6-6 to TRBJ1-2; D is unclear. This CDR3 region has 14 residues. Trimming removed 6 bases from V and 7 bases from J, with 18 bases in between. CDR1 MNHNY and CDR2 SVGAGI come from the germline V gene (reference sequence).

This clonotype has a handful of counts. The chain joins TRBV11-1 to TRBJ2-4; TRBD2 aligns across 14 bases. Germline lookup yields CDR1 SGHAT and CDR2 FQDESV (reference sequence). Trimming at V came to 0 bases and at J to 2 bases, leaving 12 bases not matched to a gene. This CDR3 has 21 amino acids. CDR3 sequence: CASSLARLAGGLNGSKNIQYF. The CDR3 DNA reads TGTGCCAGCAGCTTAGCCCGACTAGCGGGAGGGCTTAATGGCTCCAAAAACATTCAGTACTTC.

The table lists this clonotype with a few counts. This sequence joins TRBV11-2 and TRBJ2-4, with D possibly being TRBD2 (6 bases). The J call could be wrong; TRBJ2-7 is a better fit for the DNA end. The CDR3 is 13 amino acids. The V gene's germline CDR1 is SGHAT and CDR2 FQNNGV. CDR3 sequence reads: CASSWGLGYEQYF. The CDR3 DNA follows: TGTGCCAGCAGCTGGGGACTGGGCTACGAGCAGTACTTC.

This clonotype has a handful of counts. This chain connects TRBV7-9 to TRBJ2-3; TRBD2 matches at 9 bases. This CDR3 comprises 15 residues. CDR1 is SEHNR and CDR2 is FQNEAQ in the germline V gene (reference sequence). V lost 5 bases and J lost 1; bases outside the gene matches: 4. The CDR3 spells CASSKASGGTDTQYF. The DNA for the CDR3 is TGTGCCAGCAGCAAAGCTAGCGGGGGCACAGATACGCAGTATTTT.

This clonotype has only a few counts. The chain couples TRBV6-5 to TRBJ1-2, with D tentatively TRBD1 (5 bases). The CDR3 runs to 14 residues. Germline-derived CDR1 and CDR2 are MNHEY and SVGAGI. V gave up 0 bases and J gave up 6 bases, with 11 bases separating them. CDR3 sequence reads: CASSYSGAVDGYTF. The CDR3 nucleotides are TGTGCCAGCAGTTACTCCGGGGCTGTTGATGGCTACACCTTC.